The clone carrying this T cell receptor (beta chain) came up many times. Its antigen is undetermined. Researchers turned away patients with other autoimmune diseases, uncontrolled infections, pregnancy or lactation. This entry belongs to a study of Graves' ophthalmopathy and Graves' hyperthyroidism. Findings and caveats of the study: Most thyroid-expanded clonotypes exceeding 0.001 frequency were also found in blood.

Germline assignment: CDR1 SNHLY and CDR2 FYNNEI. J lost 0 bases, V lost 6 bases, and 8 bases had no gene match. CDR3 length: 16 amino acids. RNA transcripts were the source from which TCR beta CDR3 regions were amplified. The first-round RT-PCR employed HTBI primers together with the Qiagen OneStep RT-PCR kit. A multiplex PCR was then performed as the second round. Using its own MiXCR run on the multiplex PCR reads, TCRdb lists one record per CDR3 protein. The sample records approximately 540,000 distinct CDR3 sequences, 35% to 45% being singletons. This TCR derives from an adult man with Graves' hyperthyroidism. J is TRBJ1-5 and V is TRBV2; 7 positions agree with TRBD1. Material: peripheral blood or thyroid tissue (not recorded which). CDR3 in DNA: TGTGCCAGCAGCCCCCACCGGGACAGTAGCAATCAGCCCCAGCATTTT. It specifies CASSPHRDSSNQPQHF.